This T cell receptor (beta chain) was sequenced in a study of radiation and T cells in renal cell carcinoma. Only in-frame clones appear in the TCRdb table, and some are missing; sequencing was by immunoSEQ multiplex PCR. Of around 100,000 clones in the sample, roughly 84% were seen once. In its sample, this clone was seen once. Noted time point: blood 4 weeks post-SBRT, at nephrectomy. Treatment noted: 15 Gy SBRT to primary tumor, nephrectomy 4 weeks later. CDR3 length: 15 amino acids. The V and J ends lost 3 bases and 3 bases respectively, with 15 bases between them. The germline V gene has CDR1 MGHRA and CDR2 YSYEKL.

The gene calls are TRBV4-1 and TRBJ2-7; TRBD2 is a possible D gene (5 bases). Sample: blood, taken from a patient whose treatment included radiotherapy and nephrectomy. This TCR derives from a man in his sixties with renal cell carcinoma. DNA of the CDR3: TGCGCCAGCAGCCAGGGATCGGGATACGTCTACGAGCAGTACTTC. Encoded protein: CASSQGSGYVYEQYF.